The next 10 T cell receptor beta chains were all read from a single sample in a study of T cell changes during pregnancy in multiple sclerosis. Sequencing was performed with immunoSEQ multiplex PCR; in TCRdb, only in-frame clones are kept and a portion is missing. The profile shows more than 85,000 clones, over 85% of them singletons. The specimen was peripheral blood, collected in the third trimester of pregnancy. The receptors derive from a female donor in good health, enrolled as a control in a pregnancy study.

The sample holds a few counts of this clone. The V and J genes are TRBV5-1 and TRBJ1-5; TRBD1 matches at 8 bases. V lost 5 bases to trimming and J lost 0 bases; unmatched junction nucleotides: 4. Germline-derived CDR1 and CDR2 are SGHRS and YFSETQ. The CDR3 runs to 15 residues. The CDR3 protein is CASSPGGISNQPQHF. Here the CDR3 DNA reads TGCGCCAGCAGTCCAGGGGGCATTAGCAATCAGCCCCAGCATTTT.

Turning to this clone: Within the sample, other DNA sequences also encode this same CDR3. The V call is TRBV4-1, the J call TRBJ2-1; TRBD2 agrees at 11 bases. Germline-derived CDR1 and CDR2 are MGHRA and YSYEKL. The CDR3 covers 15 residues. V dropped 4 bases and J dropped 2; count of bases not matched to a gene: 1. The CDR3 DNA is TGCGCCAGCAGCCGACTAGCGGGACCCTACAATGAGCAGTTCTTC. Translated, it gives CASSRLAGPYNEQFF.

The V and J genes are TRBV7-2 and TRBJ1-2; D ambiguous. The CDR3 is 14 amino acids. Per germline, CDR1 SGHTA and CDR2 FQGNSA. V was trimmed by 1 base and J by 4 bases, leaving 10 bases between them. CDR3 bases: TGTGCCAGCAGCTTAGACGCGAATGGCTATGGCTACACCTTC. Translating gives CASSLDANGYGYTF.

The genes are TRBV11-2 and TRBJ2-7, with D perhaps matching TRBD2 (5 bases). Germline CDR1 and CDR2: SGHAT and FQNNGV. Trimming took off 5 bases at V and 3 bases at J, with 20 bases between the two ends. This CDR3 is 16 amino acids long. CDR3 nucleotides: TGTGCCAGCAGCCCGGCCGGAGGAGCCGAAGGCTACGAGCAGTACTTC. This gives the protein CASSPAGGAEGYEQYF.

This chain connects TRBV27 to TRBJ1-5; tentatively, D is TRBD1 (6 bases). This CDR3 has 18 residues. Trimming took off 5 bases at V and 1 base at J, with 21 bases between the two ends. The V gene's germline CDR1 is MNHEY and CDR2 SMNVEV (reference sequence). CDR3 bases: TGTGCCAGCAGTCCATCGATGTGGGGGCGAGAAAGCAATCAGCCCCAGCATTTT. It specifies CASSPSMWGRESNQPQHF.

This clone was seen once. The chain uses TRBV15 and TRBJ2-7; the match to TRBD2 covers 11 bases. J was trimmed by 7 bases and V by 3 bases; bases with no gene match: 5. CDR3 length: 14 amino acids. Germline CDR1 is LNHNV and CDR2 is YYDKDF (reference sequence). The CDR3 is CATSRTSGTGEQYF. The CDR3 nucleotides are TGTGCCACCAGCAGGACTAGCGGGACAGGGGAGCAGTACTTC. The whole variable domain, filled in from reference TRBV15 and TRBJ2-7, reads DAMVIQNPRYQVTQFGKPVTLSCSQTLNHNVMYWYQQKSSQAPKLLFHYYDKDFNNEADTPDNFQSRRPNTSFCFLDIRSPGLGDTAMYLCATSRTSGTGEQYFGPGTRLTVT.

The chain couples TRBV11-2 to TRBJ2-7; D unclear. Germline CDR1 SGHAT, CDR2 FQNNGV. The V end lost 4 bases, the J end lost 3 bases, and 4 bases lay between the germline ends. This CDR3 spans 11 amino acids. The CDR3 DNA reads TGTGCCAGCAGCTCGGGCTACGAGCAGTACTTC. Amino acids: CASSSGYEQYF.

The chain carries TRBV6-6 and TRBJ2-1, with D uncertain. Germline V gene lookup returns CDR1 MNHNY and CDR2 SVGAGI (reference sequence). The CDR3 runs 14 residues. The ends were cut back, 8 bases at V and 3 bases at J, with 14 bases in the middle. The CDR3 DNA sequence: TGTGCCAGCCTCGGTTCCCCGATCTACAATGAGCAGTTCTTC. Its translation is CASLGSPIYNEQFF.

The genes are TRBV7-9 and TRBJ1-2; tentative D call: TRBD1 (6 bases). The CDR3 extends over 14 amino acids. Germline-derived CDR1 and CDR2 are SEHNR and FQNEAQ (reference sequence). Trimming removed 6 bases from V and 8 bases from J, with 19 bases in between. The CDR3 is CASSSTHREDGYTF. The DNA of the CDR3 is TGTGCCAGCAGTTCAACCCACAGGGAAGACGGCTACACCTTC.

This CDR3 is CASSEPSSYEQYF. The CDR3 DNA reads as TGTGCCAGCAGTGAACCGAGCTCCTACGAGCAGTACTTC. This chain joins TRBV6-1 and TRBJ2-7; D not certain. This CDR3 has 13 amino acids. V was pared by 2 bases and J by 0 bases, with 5 bases between. The V gene's germline CDR1 is MNHNS and CDR2 SASEGT.